This T cell receptor beta chain stems from a study of blood T cell repertoires in COVID-19. CDR3 length equals 14 residues. Trimming shortened V by 0 bases and J by 4 bases, and 8 bases separated the two germline ends. The germline CDR1 and CDR2 sequences are SGDLS and YYNGEE. Clones were read by immunoSEQ multiplex PCR, and TCRdb kept only the in-frame ones, dropping some. The sample carries a few hundred thousand clones, more than 75% recorded once. The count of this clone is one. The sequence was collected from a woman in her forties or fifties who had been exposed to COVID-19. The chain uses TRBV9 and TRBJ1-5; D call uncertain. The sequencing sample was made of PBMCs or T cells enriched from blood (not recorded which). The CDR3 nucleotides read TGTGCCAGCAGCGTAGGGAGTGGGAATCAGCCCCAGCATTTT. It translates to CASSVGSGNQPQHF.